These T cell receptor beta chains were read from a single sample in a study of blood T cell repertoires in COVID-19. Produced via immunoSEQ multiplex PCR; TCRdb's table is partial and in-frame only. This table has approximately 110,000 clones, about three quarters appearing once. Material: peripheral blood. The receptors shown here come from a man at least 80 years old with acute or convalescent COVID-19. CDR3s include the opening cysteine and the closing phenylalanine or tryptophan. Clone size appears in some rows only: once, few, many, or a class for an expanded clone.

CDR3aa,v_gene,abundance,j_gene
CASSIAGGEISPLHF,TRBV19,-,TRBJ1-6
CASSLGQRRSPLHF,TRBV7-2,few,TRBJ1-6
CASSQGPSGRHQETQYF,TRBV4-1,-,TRBJ2-5
CASSAGGFFEKLFF,TRBV3-1/TRBV3-2,-,TRBJ1-4
CASSIIERDTGELFF,TRBV19,-,TRBJ2-2
CASSEQDLKGSPLHF,TRBV9,once,TRBJ1-6
CASSGRGRQTYNEQFF,TRBV7-9,-,TRBJ2-1
CASSPMGGGVNEKLFF,TRBV28,-,TRBJ1-4
CAISEARGRGGTQYF,TRBV10-3,-,TRBJ2-3
CASSHRRTGANTEAFF,TRBV4-3,few,TRBJ1-1
CAINYGTPQMGGYTF,TRBV28,-,TRBJ1-2
CASSLLQSSYEQYF,TRBV14,-,TRBJ2-7
CASSVEPGGNTEAFF,TRBV9,-,TRBJ1-1
CAWSPIIREQYF,TRBV30,-,TRBJ2-7
CATSRDRGNYGYTF,TRBV15,-,TRBJ1-2
CASSRELNTEAFF,TRBV12-3/TRBV12-4,-,TRBJ1-1
CASSFQQGDGHEQYF,TRBV7-2,many,TRBJ2-7
CASSVEAPGELFF,TRBV9,-,TRBJ2-2
CAISEGGAENIQYF,TRBV10-3,-,TRBJ2-4
CASSVARDTEQYF,TRBV9,-,TRBJ2-7
CASSPHPSGSSPSTDTQYF,TRBV5-4,-,TRBJ2-3
CASSLGRGVNEQFF,TRBV4-3,-,TRBJ2-1
CASSSGTAQYF,TRBV5-6,-,TRBJ2-5
CASSQRAGVRYTF,TRBV5-8,-,TRBJ1-2
CASSQGGLAGGEQFF,TRBV14,-,TRBJ2-1
CASSLAAGTNEQFF,TRBV28,-,TRBJ2-1
CASRTDRIHEQYF,TRBV6-5,-,TRBJ2-7
CASRRQGETQYF,TRBV6-6,-,TRBJ2-5
CATKTLQGFTGELFF,TRBV27,few,TRBJ2-2
CASMLQGPWGEAFF,TRBV27,-,TRBJ1-1
CTAREGPGEQYF,TRBV29-1,-,TRBJ2-7
CASSPRGGDGYTF,TRBV19,-,TRBJ1-2
CASSAGAGGTDTQYF,TRBV6-4,-,TRBJ2-3
CASSLLGGDDREGNQPQHF,TRBV5-6,few,TRBJ1-5
CASSLGLAGETQYF,TRBV5-1,once,TRBJ2-5
CASSFMGGPSTDTQYF,TRBV28,few,TRBJ2-3
CASSPTGGQPQHF,TRBV14,few,TRBJ1-5
CASSQDRADGNTIYF,TRBV5-1,-,TRBJ1-3
CASSLARGAYEQYF,TRBV27,medium-sized,TRBJ2-7
CASKYSQNTGELFF,TRBV28,-,TRBJ2-2
CASNRATEAFF,TRBV28,-,TRBJ1-1
CASSQGTGVNSPLHF,TRBV3-1/TRBV3-2,-,TRBJ1-6
CAISERRGGTQYF,TRBV10-3,few,TRBJ2-5
CASSWGQKETQYF,TRBV6-2/TRBV6-3,-,TRBJ2-5
CASSDLFTGGGNTIYF,TRBV6-1,-,TRBJ1-3